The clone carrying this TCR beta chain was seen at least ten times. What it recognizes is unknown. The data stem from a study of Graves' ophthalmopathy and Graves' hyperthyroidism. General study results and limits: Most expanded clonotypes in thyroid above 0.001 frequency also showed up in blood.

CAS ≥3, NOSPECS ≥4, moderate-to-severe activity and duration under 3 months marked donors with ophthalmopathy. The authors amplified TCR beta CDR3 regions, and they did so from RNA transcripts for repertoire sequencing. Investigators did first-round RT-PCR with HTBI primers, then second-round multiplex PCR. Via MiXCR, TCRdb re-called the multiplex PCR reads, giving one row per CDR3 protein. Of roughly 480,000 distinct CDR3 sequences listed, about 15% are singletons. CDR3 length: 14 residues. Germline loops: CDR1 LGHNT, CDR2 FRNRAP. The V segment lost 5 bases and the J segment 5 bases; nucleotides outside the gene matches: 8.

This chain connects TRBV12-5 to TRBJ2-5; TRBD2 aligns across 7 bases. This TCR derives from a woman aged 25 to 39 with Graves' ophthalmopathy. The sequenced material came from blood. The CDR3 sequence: CASGAPRGEETQYF. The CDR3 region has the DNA TGTGCTAGTGGTGCACCCCGGGGGGAGGAGACCCAGTACTTC.